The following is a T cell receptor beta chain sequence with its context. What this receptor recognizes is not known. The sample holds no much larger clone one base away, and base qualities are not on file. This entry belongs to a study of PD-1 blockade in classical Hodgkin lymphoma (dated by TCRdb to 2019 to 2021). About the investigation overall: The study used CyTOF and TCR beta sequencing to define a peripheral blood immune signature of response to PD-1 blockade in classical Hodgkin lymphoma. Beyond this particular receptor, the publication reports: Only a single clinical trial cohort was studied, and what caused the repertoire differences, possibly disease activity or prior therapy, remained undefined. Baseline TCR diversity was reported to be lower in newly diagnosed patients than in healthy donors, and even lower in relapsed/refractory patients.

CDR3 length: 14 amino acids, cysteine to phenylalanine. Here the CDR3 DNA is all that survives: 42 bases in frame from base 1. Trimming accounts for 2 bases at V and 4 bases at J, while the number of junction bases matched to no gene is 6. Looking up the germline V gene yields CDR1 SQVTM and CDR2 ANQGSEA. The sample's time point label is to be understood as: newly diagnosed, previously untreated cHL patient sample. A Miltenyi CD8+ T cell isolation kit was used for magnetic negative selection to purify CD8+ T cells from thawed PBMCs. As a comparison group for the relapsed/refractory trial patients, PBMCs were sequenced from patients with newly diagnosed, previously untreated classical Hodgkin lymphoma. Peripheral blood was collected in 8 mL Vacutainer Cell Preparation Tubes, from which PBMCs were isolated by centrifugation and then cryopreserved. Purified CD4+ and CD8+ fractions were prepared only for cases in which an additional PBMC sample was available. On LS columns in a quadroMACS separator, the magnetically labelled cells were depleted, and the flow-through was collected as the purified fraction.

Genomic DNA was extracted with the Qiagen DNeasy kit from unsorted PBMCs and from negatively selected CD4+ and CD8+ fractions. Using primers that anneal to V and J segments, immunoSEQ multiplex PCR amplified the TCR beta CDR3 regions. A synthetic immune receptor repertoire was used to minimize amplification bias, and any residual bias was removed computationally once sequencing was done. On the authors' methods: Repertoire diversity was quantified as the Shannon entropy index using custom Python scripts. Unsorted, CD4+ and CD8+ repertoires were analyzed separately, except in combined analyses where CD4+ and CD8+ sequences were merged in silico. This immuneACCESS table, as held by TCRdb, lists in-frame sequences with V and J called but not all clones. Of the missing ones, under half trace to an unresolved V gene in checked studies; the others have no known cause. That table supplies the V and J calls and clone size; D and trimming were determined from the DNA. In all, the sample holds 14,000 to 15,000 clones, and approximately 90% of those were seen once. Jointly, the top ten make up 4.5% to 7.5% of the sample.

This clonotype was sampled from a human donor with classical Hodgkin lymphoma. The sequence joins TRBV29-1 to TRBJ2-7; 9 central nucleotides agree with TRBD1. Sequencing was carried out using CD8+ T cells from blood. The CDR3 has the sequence CSVEPQGAEYEQYF. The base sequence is TGCAGCGTTGAACCACAGGGGGCCGAATACGAGCAGTACTTC.